This T cell receptor beta chain originates from a study of blood T cell repertoires in COVID-19. Study-level information: From T cells, B-cell-depleted T cells, or PBMCs came the material, which was cDNA or gDNA.

Assay used: immunoSEQ multiplex PCR; TCRdb lists only in-frame clones, some missing. The profile shows about 98,000 clones, roughly 82% of them singletons. The germline gives CDR1 LNHDA, CDR2 SQIVND (reference sequence). This CDR3 is built from 14 residues. The V end lost 2 bases, the J end lost 4 bases, and 11 bases lay between the germline ends. The chain has TRBV19 and TRBJ1-2, with D unclear. The TCR sequence derives from a man between 65 and 80 years old with active or convalescent COVID-19. Material for sequencing was peripheral blood. CDR3 in DNA: TGTGCCAGTAGTATATATACAGCTTCCTATGGCTACACCTTC. The encoded protein is CASSIYTASYGYTF.